Listed below are T cell receptor beta chains from one sample, sequenced in a study of shared clonotypes between healthy human individuals. TCRdb keeps only in-frame clones here, not all; method: immunoSEQ multiplex PCR. The repertoire holds approximately 2,000,000 clones, 90% to 95% seen once, with about 1.6% in the top ten. Material for sequencing was naive CD8+ T cells from PBMCs. The origin of the receptors is a man aged 18 to 30 in good health. Some clones in this sample may be carry-over from other donors' samples. The CDR3 runs from the conserved cysteine through the conserved F or W. The order of the fields is V gene, D gene, J gene, clone size, CDR3 DNA, CDR3 protein. A D gene is named only where the DNA matches it firmly. Some rows mark clone size as missing; the rest say once, few, many or name a class of expanded clone.

TRBV12-2	-	TRBJ1-2	-	TGTGCAAGTCGCTTAGCGGGACCCTGGGTTCGTAAGGGTGGCTACACCTTC	CASRLAGPWVRKGGYTF
TRBV19	TRBD1	TRBJ1-5	once	TGTGCCAGTACTGGGACAGGGGACGTCGATCAGCCCCAGCATTTT	CASTGTGDVDQPQHF
TRBV28	-	TRBJ2-2	once	TGTGCCAGCAGTTCCGGGACGGACACCGGGGAGCTGTTTTTT	CASSSGTDTGELFF
TRBV28	-	TRBJ1-2	-	TGTGCCAGCATTCCGACAGAGGGCTATGGCTACACCTTC	CASIPTEGYGYTF
TRBV19	-	TRBJ2-7	once	TGTGCCAGTAGTATAGTGGTAGCGGTTGGATACGAGCAGTACTTC	CASSIVVAVGYEQYF
TRBV7-9	TRBD2	TRBJ2-1	-	TGTGCCAGCAGCCTAGCGGGAGGGCCCTACTACAATGAGCAGTTCTTC	CASSLAGGPYYNEQFF
TRBV9	-	TRBJ2-7	-	TGTGCCAGCAGCGTATCCGGACTACCCTACGAGCAGTACTTC	CASSVSGLPYEQYF
TRBV5-1	-	TRBJ2-7	-	TGCGCCAGCAGCACGGACAGCTCCTCATCCTACGAGCAGTACTTC	CASSTDSSSSYEQYF
TRBV5-1	-	TRBJ2-7	-	TGCGCCAGCAGCTTGGATTTAGGATCCTCCTACGAGCAGTACTTC	CASSLDLGSSYEQYF
TRBV28	-	TRBJ1-1	-	TGTGCCAGCAATTTATCCGGGAACACTGAAGCTTTCTTT	CASNLSGNTEAFF
TRBV27	TRBD1	TRBJ2-7	-	TGTGCCAGCAGTCCACGACAGGGCTACTACGAGCAGTACTTC	CASSPRQGYYEQYF
TRBV2	-	TRBJ2-5	-	TGTGCCAGCAGTGGTGCTGAGGGGGGCCCGAGGTTGGAGACCCAGTACTTC	CASSGAEGGPRLETQYF